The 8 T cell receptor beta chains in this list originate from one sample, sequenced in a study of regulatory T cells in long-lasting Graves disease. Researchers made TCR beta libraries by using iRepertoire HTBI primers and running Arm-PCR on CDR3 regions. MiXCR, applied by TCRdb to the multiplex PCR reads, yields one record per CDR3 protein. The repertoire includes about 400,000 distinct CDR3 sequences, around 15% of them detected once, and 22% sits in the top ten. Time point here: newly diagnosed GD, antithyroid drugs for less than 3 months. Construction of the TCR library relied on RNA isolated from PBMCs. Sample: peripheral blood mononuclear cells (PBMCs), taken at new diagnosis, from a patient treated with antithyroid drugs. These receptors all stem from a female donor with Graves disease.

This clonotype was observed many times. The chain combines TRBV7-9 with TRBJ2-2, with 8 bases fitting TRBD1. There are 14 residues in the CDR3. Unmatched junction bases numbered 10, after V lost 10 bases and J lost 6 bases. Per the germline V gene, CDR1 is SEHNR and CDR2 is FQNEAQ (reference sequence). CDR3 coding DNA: TGTGCCACCCGACGGCCAGGGGGCCCCGGGGAGCTGTTTTTT. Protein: CATRRPGGPGELFF.

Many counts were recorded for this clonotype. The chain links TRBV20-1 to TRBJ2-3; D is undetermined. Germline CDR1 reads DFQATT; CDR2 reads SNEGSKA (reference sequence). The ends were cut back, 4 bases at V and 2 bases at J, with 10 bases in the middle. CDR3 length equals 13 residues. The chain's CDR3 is CSAILQNTDTQYF. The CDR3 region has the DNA TGCAGTGCTATTCTCCAGAACACAGATACGCAGTATTTT.

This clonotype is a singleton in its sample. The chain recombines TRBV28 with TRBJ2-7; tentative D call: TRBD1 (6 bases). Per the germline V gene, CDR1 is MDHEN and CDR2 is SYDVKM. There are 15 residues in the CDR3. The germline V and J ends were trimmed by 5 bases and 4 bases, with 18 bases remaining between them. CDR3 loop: CASSPAFRQGYEQYF. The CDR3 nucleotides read TGTGCCAGCAGTCCAGCATTCCGGCAGGGGTACGAGCAGTACTTC. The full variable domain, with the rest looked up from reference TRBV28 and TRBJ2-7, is DVKVTQSSRYLVKRTGEKVFLECVQDMDHENMFWYRQDPGLGLRLIYFSYDVKMKEKGDIPEGYSVSREKKERFSLILESASTNQTSMYLCASSPAFRQGYEQYFGPGTRLTVT.

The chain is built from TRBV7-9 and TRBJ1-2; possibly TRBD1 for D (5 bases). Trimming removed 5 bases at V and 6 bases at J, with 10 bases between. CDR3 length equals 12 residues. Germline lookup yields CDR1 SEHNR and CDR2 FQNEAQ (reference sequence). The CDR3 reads CASSVQGHGYTF. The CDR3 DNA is TGTGCCAGCAGCGTCCAGGGCCATGGCTACACCTTC.

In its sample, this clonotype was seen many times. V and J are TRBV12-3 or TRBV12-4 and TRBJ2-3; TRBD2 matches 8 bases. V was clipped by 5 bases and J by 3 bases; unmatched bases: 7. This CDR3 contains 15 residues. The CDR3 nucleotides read TGTGCCAGCAGTCGAGCGGGAGTTCTGACAGATACGCAGTATTTT. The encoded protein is CASSRAGVLTDTQYF.

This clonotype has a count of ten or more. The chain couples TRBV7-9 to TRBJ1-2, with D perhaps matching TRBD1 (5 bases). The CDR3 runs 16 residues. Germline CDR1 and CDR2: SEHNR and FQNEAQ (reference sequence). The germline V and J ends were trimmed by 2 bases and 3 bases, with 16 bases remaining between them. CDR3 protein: CASSLMGQGYDYGYTF. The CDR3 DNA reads TGTGCCAGCAGCTTAATGGGCCAGGGTTACGACTATGGCTACACCTTC.

CDR3: CAWSVGSRTDTQYF. In DNA, the CDR3 is TGTGCCTGGAGTGTCGGGAGCAGGACAGATACGCAGTATTTT. V gene TRBV30 combines with J gene TRBJ2-3; D may be TRBD2 (6 bases). The V end lost 0 bases, the J end lost 3 bases, and 10 bases lay between the germline ends. Looked up from germline, CDR1 is GTSNPN and CDR2 is SVGIG (reference sequence). This CDR3 has 14 amino acids. The full variable domain, rest sourced from reference TRBV30 and TRBJ2-3, is SQTIHQWPATLVQPVGSPLSLECTVEGTSNPNLYWYRQAAGRGLQLLFYSVGIGQISSEVPQNLSASRPQDRQFILSSKKLLLSDSGFYLCAWSVGSRTDTQYFGPGTRLTVL.

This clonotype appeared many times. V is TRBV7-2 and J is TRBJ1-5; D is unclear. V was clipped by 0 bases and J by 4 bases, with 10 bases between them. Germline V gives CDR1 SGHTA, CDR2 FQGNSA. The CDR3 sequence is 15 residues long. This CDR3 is CASSLAASRNQPQHF. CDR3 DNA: TGTGCCAGCAGCTTAGCGGCGAGCCGAAATCAGCCCCAGCATTTT.